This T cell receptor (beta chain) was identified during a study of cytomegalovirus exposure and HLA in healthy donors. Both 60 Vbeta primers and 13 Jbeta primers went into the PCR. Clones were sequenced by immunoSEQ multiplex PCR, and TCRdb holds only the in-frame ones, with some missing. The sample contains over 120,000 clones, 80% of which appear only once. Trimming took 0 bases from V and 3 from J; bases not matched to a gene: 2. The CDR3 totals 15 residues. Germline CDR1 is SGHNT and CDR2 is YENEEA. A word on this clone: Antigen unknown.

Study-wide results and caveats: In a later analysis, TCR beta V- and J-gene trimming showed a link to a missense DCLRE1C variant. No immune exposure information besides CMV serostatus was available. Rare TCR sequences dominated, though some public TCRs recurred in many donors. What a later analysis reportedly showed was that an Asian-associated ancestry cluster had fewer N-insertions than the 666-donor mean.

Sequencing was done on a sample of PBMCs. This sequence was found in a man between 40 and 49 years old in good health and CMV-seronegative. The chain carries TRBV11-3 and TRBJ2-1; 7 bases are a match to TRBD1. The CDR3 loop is CASSLEAGGYNEQFF. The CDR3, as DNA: TGTGCCAGCAGCTTAGAGGCAGGGGGCTACAATGAGCAGTTCTTC.